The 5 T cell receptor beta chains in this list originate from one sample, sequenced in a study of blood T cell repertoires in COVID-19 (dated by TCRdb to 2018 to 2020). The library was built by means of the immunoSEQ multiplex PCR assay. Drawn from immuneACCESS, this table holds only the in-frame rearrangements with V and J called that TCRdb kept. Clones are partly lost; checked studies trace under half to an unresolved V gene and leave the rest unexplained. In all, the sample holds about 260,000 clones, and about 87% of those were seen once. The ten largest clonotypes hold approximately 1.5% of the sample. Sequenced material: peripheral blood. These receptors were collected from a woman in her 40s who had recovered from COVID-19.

This CDR3 is CASSYATGGYEQYF. Written as DNA, the CDR3 is TGTGCCAGCAGTTACGCGACAGGGGGCTACGAGCAGTACTTC. The V gene is TRBV6-5, the J gene TRBJ2-7; 9 nucleotides agree with TRBD1. V shed 2 bases, J shed 3 bases, and the junction held 2 bases outside the gene matches. Germline V CDR1 and CDR2: MNHEY, SVGAGI. This CDR3 has 14 residues.

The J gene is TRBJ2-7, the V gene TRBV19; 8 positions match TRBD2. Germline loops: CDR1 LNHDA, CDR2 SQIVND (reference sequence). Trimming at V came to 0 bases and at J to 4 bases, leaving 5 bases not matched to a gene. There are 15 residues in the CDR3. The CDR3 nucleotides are TGTGCCAGTAGTATAGAGGGGACTAGAGGATACGAGCAGTACTTC. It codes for CASSIEGTRGYEQYF. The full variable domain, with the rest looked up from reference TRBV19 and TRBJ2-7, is DGGITQSPKYLFRKEGQNVTLSCEQNLNHDAMYWYRQDPGQGLRLIYYSQIVNDFQKGDIAEGYSVSREKKESFPLTVTSAQKNPTAFYLCASSIEGTRGYEQYFGPGTRLTVT.

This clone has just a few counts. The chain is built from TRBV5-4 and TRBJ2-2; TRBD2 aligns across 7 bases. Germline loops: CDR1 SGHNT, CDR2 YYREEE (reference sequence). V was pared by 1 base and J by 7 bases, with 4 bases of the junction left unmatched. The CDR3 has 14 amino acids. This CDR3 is CASSLRAGVGELFF. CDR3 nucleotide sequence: TGTGCCAGCAGCTTGAGGGCGGGGGTCGGGGAGCTGTTTTTT.

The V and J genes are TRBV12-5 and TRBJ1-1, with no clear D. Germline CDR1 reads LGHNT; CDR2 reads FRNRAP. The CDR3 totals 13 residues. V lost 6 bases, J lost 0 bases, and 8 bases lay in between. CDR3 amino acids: CASGPLMNTEAFF. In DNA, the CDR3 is TGTGCTAGTGGCCCTCTAATGAACACTGAAGCTTTCTTT.

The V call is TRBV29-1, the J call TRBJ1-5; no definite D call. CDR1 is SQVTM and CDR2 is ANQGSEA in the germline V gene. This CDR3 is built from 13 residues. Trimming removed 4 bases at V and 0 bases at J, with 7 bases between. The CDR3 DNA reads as TGCAGCGTTGCCCCTTATAGCAATCAGCCCCAGCATTTT. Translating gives CSVAPYSNQPQHF.